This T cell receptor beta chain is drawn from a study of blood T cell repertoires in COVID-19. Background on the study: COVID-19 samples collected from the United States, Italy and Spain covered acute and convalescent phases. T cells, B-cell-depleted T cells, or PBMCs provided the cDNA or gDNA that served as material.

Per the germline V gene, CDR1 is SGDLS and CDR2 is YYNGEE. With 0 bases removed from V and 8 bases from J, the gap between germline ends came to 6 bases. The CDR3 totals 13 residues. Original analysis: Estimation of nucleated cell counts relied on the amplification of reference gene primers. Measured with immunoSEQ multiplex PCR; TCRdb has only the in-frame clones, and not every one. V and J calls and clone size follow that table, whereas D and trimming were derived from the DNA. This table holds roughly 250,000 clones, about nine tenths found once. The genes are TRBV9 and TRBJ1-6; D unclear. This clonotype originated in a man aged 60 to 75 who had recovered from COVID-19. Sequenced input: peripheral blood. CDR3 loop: CASSVAVDSPLHF. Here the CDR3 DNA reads TGTGCCAGCAGCGTAGCGGTGGATTCACCCCTCCACTTT.